Shown below are 4 T cell receptor beta chains from a single sample sequenced in a study of post-analysis software for immune sequencing data. Included in the TCR beta cDNA libraries were unique molecular identifiers. TCRdb redid the calling of the PCR reads with MiXCR, one entry per CDR3 protein. The data show 600,000 to 750,000 distinct CDR3 sequences, about 60% seen once. The study's findings and limits: Roughly five TRBV segments appeared more often in patients than in controls, and TRBV5-6, TRBV5-1 and TRBV20-1 were among these.

These receptors' antigens are unknown. The sequencing sample was made of blood. These receptors were obtained from a girl aged 2-10 years with multiple sclerosis.

The chain recombines TRBV27 with TRBJ1-5, with D uncertain. Trimming took off 2 bases at V and 3 bases at J, with 8 bases between the two ends. The V gene's germline CDR1 is MNHEY and CDR2 SMNVEV (reference sequence). CDR3 size: 14 residues. CDR3 sequence reads: CASSLGSFNQPQHF. Here the CDR3 DNA reads TGTGCCAGCAGTTTAGGAAGCTTCAATCAGCCCCAGCATTTT.

The rearrangement uses TRBV24-1 and TRBJ1-2; 8 positions agree with TRBD1. V lost 4 bases to trimming and J lost 4 bases; unmatched junction nucleotides: 7. The CDR3 consists of 15 residues. Per germline, CDR1 KGHDR and CDR2 SFDVKD. Here the CDR3 reads CATSDNDRGPYGYTF. The CDR3 nucleotides are TGTGCCACCAGTGACAACGACAGGGGCCCCTATGGCTACACCTTC.

This clonotype was found once. The chain's CDR3 is CASSLARAGDEEQFF. Written as DNA, the CDR3 is TGTGCCAGCAGCTTAGCGAGAGCGGGGGACGAGGAGCAGTTCTTC. The chain combines TRBV7-2 with TRBJ2-1; TRBD2 matches 8 bases. The CDR3 covers 15 residues. With 0 bases clipped from V and 10 bases from J, the junction kept 8 bases outside the gene matches. CDR1 is SGHTA and CDR2 is FQGNSA in the germline V gene.

This clonotype was detected a few times. The rearrangement links TRBV5-5 to TRBJ2-7, with D possibly matching TRBD2 (5 bases). Germline CDR1 and CDR2: SGHKS and YYEKEE (reference sequence). Trimming shortened V by 1 base and J by 2 bases, and 7 bases separated the two germline ends. This CDR3 contains 13 residues. CDR3 in amino acids: CASSLTAAYEQYF. In DNA form, the CDR3 reads TGTGCCAGCAGCTTGACAGCGGCCTACGAGCAGTACTTC.